The 26 T cell receptor beta chains given below trace back to one sample, sequenced in a study of blood T cell repertoires in COVID-19. Using immunoSEQ multiplex PCR, the repertoire was profiled, and TCRdb retains in-frame clones only, with some absent. The table lists about 210,000 clones, around 83% of them singletons. The source material was peripheral blood. The receptors originated from a woman aged 45-60 years with acute or convalescent COVID-19.

The chain employs TRBV5-4 and TRBJ1-2; the match to TRBD1 covers 10 bases. V was pared by 4 bases and J by 5 bases, with 5 bases of the junction left unmatched. The germline gives CDR1 SGHNT, CDR2 YYREEE (reference sequence). The CDR3 spans 14 residues. CDR3: CASSIGQGVYGYTF. The CDR3 coding sequence is TGTGCCAGCAGCATAGGACAGGGGGTGTATGGCTACACCTTC. Combining the CDR3 with reference TRBV5-4 and TRBJ1-2 gives the whole variable domain ETGVTQSPTHLIKTRGQQVTLRCSSQSGHNTVSWYQQALGQGPQFIFQYYREEENGRGNFPPRFSGLQFPNYSSELNVNALELDDSALYLCASSIGQGVYGYTFGSGTRLTVV.

The chain links TRBV5-1 to TRBJ1-1; TRBD1 might be the D (5 bases). From germline, CDR1 is SGHRS and CDR2 YFSETQ. Trimming stripped 1 base from V and 5 bases from J, with 12 bases between. The CDR3 is 14 residues long. DNA of the CDR3: TGCGCCAGCAGCTTGCAGGGAAGTAAGACTGAAGCTTTCTTT. Protein: CASSLQGSKTEAFF.

This chain links TRBV18 with TRBJ2-2; 7 positions agree with TRBD1. The V gene end was trimmed by 0 bases and the J gene end by 7 bases; junction bases not matched to a gene: 5. CDR1 is KGHSH, CDR2 LQKENI, per germline. The CDR3 loop spans 15 amino acids. The CDR3 DNA reads as TGTGCCAGCTCACCACCAGGGGGCGTCGGCGGGGAGCTGTTTTTT. It specifies CASSPPGGVGGELFF.

The CDR3 DNA reads as TGCAGCGCCCACCCGACAGGGAATGAGCAGTTCTTC. This codes for CSAHPTGNEQFF. The rearrangement links TRBV29-1 to TRBJ2-1, with 7 bases matching TRBD1. CDR1 SQVTM and CDR2 ANQGSEA come from the germline V gene. The CDR3 runs to 12 residues. The J segment lost 7 bases and the V segment lost 7 bases, leaving 7 bases of the junction unmatched.

This clone has more than one count but fewer than ten. J is TRBJ2-7 and V is TRBV19, with TRBD1 as a possible D gene (5 bases). The germline CDR1 and CDR2 sequences are LNHDA and SQIVND (reference sequence). The length of the CDR3 is 14 residues. Trimming took 4 bases from V and 0 from J, leaving 10 bases between them. The CDR3 DNA reads TGTGCCAGTAGTAGGGTGACAGACTCCTACGAGCAGTACTTC. Protein sequence: CASSRVTDSYEQYF.

The chain is built from TRBV7-9 and TRBJ2-7; TRBD2 might be the D (5 bases). Germline loops: CDR1 SEHNR, CDR2 FQNEAQ (reference sequence). The CDR3 is 13 amino acids. Trimming took 5 bases from V and 3 from J, leaving 11 bases between them. For the CDR3, the DNA is TGTGCCAGCAGCCTCGGACGGGACTACGAGCAGTACTTC. This codes for CASSLGRDYEQYF.

The chain recombines TRBV5-4 with TRBJ2-7; 8 bases align to TRBD1. Germline values: CDR1 SGHNT, CDR2 YYREEE (reference sequence). Trimming took 2 bases from V and 2 from J; bases not matched to a gene: 6. The CDR3 runs to 15 residues. CDR3 sequence (DNA): TGTGCCAGCAGCTTTGGAGGGACAGGACCCTACGAGCAGTACTTC. Translated, it gives CASSFGGTGPYEQYF.

V and J are TRBV19 and TRBJ2-5; TRBD1 is a possible D gene (5 bases). The CDR3 runs 13 residues. Looked up from germline, CDR1 is LNHDA and CDR2 is SQIVND (reference sequence). V was pared by 3 bases and J by 3 bases, with 8 bases between. The CDR3 is CASSIQTEETQYF. CDR3 coding DNA: TGTGCCAGTAGTATCCAGACAGAAGAGACCCAGTACTTC. Full variable domain (remainder filled in from reference TRBV19 and TRBJ2-5): DGGITQSPKYLFRKEGQNVTLSCEQNLNHDAMYWYRQDPGQGLRLIYYSQIVNDFQKGDIAEGYSVSREKKESFPLTVTSAQKNPTAFYLCASSIQTEETQYFGPGTRLLVL.

The J gene is TRBJ2-1, the V gene TRBV9; D gene unclear. V lost 0 bases and J 7 bases, leaving 11 bases between the germline ends. The CDR3 extends over 14 amino acids. Per the germline V gene, CDR1 is SGDLS and CDR2 is YYNGEE. This CDR3 reads CASSVGTELNEQFF. CDR3 DNA: TGTGCCAGCAGCGTAGGAACGGAGTTAAATGAGCAGTTCTTC.

V usage is TRBV7-2 and J usage is TRBJ2-1, with 10 positions matching TRBD2. The CDR3 consists of 17 residues. The V segment lost 0 bases and the J segment 3 bases; nucleotides outside the gene matches: 5. The germline V gene has CDR1 SGHTA and CDR2 FQGNSA. The CDR3 bases are TGTGCCAGCAGCTTAGCGGGGAGCGGGAGGGGCTACAATGAGCAGTTCTTC. Its protein is CASSLAGSGRGYNEQFF.

This clone has just one count. The chain is built from TRBV19 and TRBJ2-1; 13 positions match TRBD2. There are 16 residues in the CDR3. CDR1 is LNHDA and CDR2 is SQIVND in the germline V gene (reference sequence). Losses at the gene ends were 3 bases for V and 8 bases for J; bases not matched to a gene: 7. The CDR3 DNA reads TGTGCCAGTAGTATTATGACTAGCGGGAGGTGGGATGAGCAGTTCTTC. This gives the protein CASSIMTSGRWDEQFF.

The genes are TRBV5-1 and TRBJ2-7; 7 bases line up with TRBD2. This CDR3 spans 15 amino acids. Trimming removed 3 bases from V and 4 bases from J; junction bases left unmatched: 10. Germline CDR1 and CDR2: SGHRS and YFSETQ. The CDR3 bases are TGCGCCAGCAGCTCCTCCGGGACTATACCATACGAGCAGTACTTC. Translated: CASSSSGTIPYEQYF.

This rearrangement joins TRBV5-4 to TRBJ2-1; 9 nucleotides line up with TRBD2. Trimming at V came to 0 bases and at J to 9 bases, leaving 13 bases not matched to a gene. In germline, CDR1 is SGHNT, CDR2 YYREEE (reference sequence). The CDR3 extends over 17 amino acids. CDR3 in amino acids: CASSLGFRREGPSEQFF. The CDR3 DNA is TGTGCCAGCAGCTTGGGTTTCCGGCGGGAGGGCCCCAGTGAGCAGTTCTTC.

The chain links TRBV27 to TRBJ1-2, with 8 bases fitting TRBD1. The CDR3 is 13 amino acids. With V trimmed by 8 bases and J by 4 bases, 6 bases remained unmatched. Germline V CDR1 and CDR2: MNHEY, SMNVEV (reference sequence). The CDR3 is CASAQGAGYGYTF. CDR3 DNA sequence: TGTGCCAGCGCCCAGGGGGCTGGCTATGGCTACACCTTC.

This clone came up a few times. This chain uses TRBV28 with TRBJ2-5, with TRBD2 matching over 7 bases. The CDR3 consists of 15 residues. J was trimmed by 4 bases and V by 6 bases; bases with no gene match: 11. CDR1 is MDHEN and CDR2 is SYDVKM in the germline V gene. CDR3: CASRSLVGGGETQYF. CDR3 DNA sequence: TGTGCCAGCAGATCACTAGTTGGGGGGGGAGAGACCCAGTACTTC.

This chain connects TRBV3-1 (or the pseudogene TRBV3-2) to TRBJ1-2; TRBD1 is a possible D gene (5 bases). Germline lookup yields CDR1 LGHDT and CDR2 YNNKEL (reference sequence). V was pared by 1 base and J by 8 bases, with 11 bases between. The CDR3 spans 13 residues. DNA of the CDR3: TGTGCCAGCAGCCAAGGCAGGGATGGCGGCTACACCTTC. It translates to CASSQGRDGGYTF.

This chain links TRBV20-1 with TRBJ2-2; 12 bases line up with TRBD1. The germline V gene encodes CDR1 DFQATT and CDR2 SNEGSKA (reference sequence). This CDR3 spans 16 amino acids. J gave up 8 bases and V 3 bases, and 10 bases lay outside the gene matches. For the CDR3, the DNA is TGCAGTGCTAGTCCACCGGGACAGGGGGCTCGTGGGGAGCTGTTTTTT. It translates to CSASPPGQGARGELFF.

CDR3 bases: TGTGCCAGCAGCGGACTAGCGGCCAATGAGCAGTTCTTC. Residues: CASSGLAANEQFF. The chain couples TRBV6-5 to TRBJ2-1; 10 positions agree with TRBD2. After removal of 6 bases from V and 6 bases from J, the junction contained 2 bases not matched to a gene. The CDR3 totals 13 residues. CDR1 is MNHEY and CDR2 is SVGAGI in the germline V gene.

In this sample, this clone is medium-sized. The genes are TRBV7-9 and TRBJ2-2; 9 nucleotides agree with TRBD1. The V gene end was trimmed by 1 base and the J gene end by 5 bases; junction bases not matched to a gene: 8. The CDR3 has 17 residues. Per germline, CDR1 SEHNR and CDR2 FQNEAQ (reference sequence). The CDR3 reads CASSLEGGQGWTGELFF. DNA of the CDR3: TGTGCCAGCAGCTTAGAAGGAGGACAGGGGTGGACCGGGGAGCTGTTTTTT.

This rearrangement joins TRBV7-2 to TRBJ2-3; TRBD2 agrees at 9 bases. V was pared by 4 bases and J by 8 bases, with 4 bases of the junction left unmatched. The germline V gene has CDR1 SGHTA and CDR2 FQGNSA. This CDR3 is built from 13 residues. CDR3 in DNA: TGTGCCAGCAGCTCCCCGACTAGCGGTACGCAGTATTTT. Its protein is CASSSPTSGTQYF. The variable domain in full, with the rest retrieved from reference TRBV7-2 and TRBJ2-3, is GAGVSQSPSNKVTEKGKDVELRCDPISGHTALYWYRQSLGQGLEFLIYFQGNSAPDKSGLPSDRFSAERTGGSVSTLTIQRTQQEDSAVYLCASSSPTSGTQYFGPGTRLTVL.

This clone was detected only once. The rearrangement joins TRBV29-1 to TRBJ1-1, with a weak D call TRBD1 (6 bases). The CDR3 has 13 residues. The V and J ends lost 7 bases and 0 bases respectively, with 12 bases between them. Germline CDR1 SQVTM, CDR2 ANQGSEA. The CDR3 reads CSAIQGMNTEAFF. Here the CDR3 DNA reads TGCAGCGCAATACAGGGCATGAACACTGAAGCTTTCTTT.

This chain uses TRBV7-8 with TRBJ2-7; 10 bases line up with TRBD1. CDR1 SGHVS and CDR2 FQNEAQ come from the germline V gene. The CDR3 is 16 residues long. Trimming cost V 5 bases and J 2 bases; bases outside gene matches: 9. Here the CDR3 reads CASSPWGGQGPYEQYF. The CDR3 DNA follows: TGTGCCAGCAGCCCGTGGGGGGGACAGGGGCCCTACGAGCAGTACTTC.

This chain links TRBV11-2 with TRBJ1-1, with D perhaps TRBD1 (6 bases). The germline CDR1 and CDR2 sequences are SGHAT and FQNNGV. This CDR3 region has 15 residues. V was clipped by 1 base and J by 5 bases, with 14 bases between them. The CDR3 DNA follows: TGTGCCAGCAGCTTAGGCCACAGGGATTGGACTGAAGCTTTCTTT. Its translation: CASSLGHRDWTEAFF.

This chain connects TRBV28 to TRBJ2-1; 7 positions agree with TRBD1. CDR3 length equals 16 residues. Trimming at V came to 7 bases and at J to 1 base, leaving 10 bases not matched to a gene. Germline V gene data show CDR1 as MDHEN and CDR2 as SYDVKM. The CDR3 sequence: CASTSRTGGSYNEQFF. CDR3 in DNA: TGTGCCAGCACCTCTAGGACAGGTGGGTCCTACAATGAGCAGTTCTTC.

The chain uses TRBV5-6 and TRBJ1-1; 9 bases are shared with TRBD1. CDR3 length equals 14 residues. Germline V gene lookup returns CDR1 SGHDT and CDR2 YYEEEE. Unmatched junction bases numbered 7, after V lost 0 bases and J lost 10 bases. Here the CDR3 reads CASSLDRGRGGAFF. The CDR3 region has the DNA TGTGCCAGCAGCTTGGACAGGGGGCGCGGCGGAGCTTTCTTT.

The chain uses TRBV5-1 and TRBJ2-2; 7 positions agree with TRBD2. CDR1 and CDR2 from the germline V gene are SGHRS and YFSETQ. CDR3 length: 17 amino acids. V lost 0 bases, J lost 5 bases, and 10 bases stayed unmatched. The CDR3, as DNA: TGCGCCAGCAGCTTGGATCTCGCGGGAGCCGGGACCGGGGAGCTGTTTTTT. Translating gives CASSLDLAGAGTGELFF.